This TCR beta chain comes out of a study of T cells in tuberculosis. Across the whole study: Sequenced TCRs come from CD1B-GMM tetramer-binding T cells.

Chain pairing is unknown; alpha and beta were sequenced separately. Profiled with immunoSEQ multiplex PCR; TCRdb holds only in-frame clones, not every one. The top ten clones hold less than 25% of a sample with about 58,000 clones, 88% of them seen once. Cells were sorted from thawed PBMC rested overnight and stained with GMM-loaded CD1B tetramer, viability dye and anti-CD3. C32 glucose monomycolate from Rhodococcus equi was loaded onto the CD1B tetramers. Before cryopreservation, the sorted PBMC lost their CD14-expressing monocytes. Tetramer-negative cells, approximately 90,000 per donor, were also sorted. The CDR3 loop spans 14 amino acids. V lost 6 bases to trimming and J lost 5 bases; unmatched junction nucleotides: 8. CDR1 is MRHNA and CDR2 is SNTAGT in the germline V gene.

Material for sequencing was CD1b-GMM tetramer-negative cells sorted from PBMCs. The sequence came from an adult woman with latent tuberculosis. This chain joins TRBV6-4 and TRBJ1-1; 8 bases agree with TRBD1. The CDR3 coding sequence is TGTGCCAGCAGCCCAGGGGGCAGGGGTACTGAAGCTTTCTTT. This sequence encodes CASSPGGRGTEAFF.